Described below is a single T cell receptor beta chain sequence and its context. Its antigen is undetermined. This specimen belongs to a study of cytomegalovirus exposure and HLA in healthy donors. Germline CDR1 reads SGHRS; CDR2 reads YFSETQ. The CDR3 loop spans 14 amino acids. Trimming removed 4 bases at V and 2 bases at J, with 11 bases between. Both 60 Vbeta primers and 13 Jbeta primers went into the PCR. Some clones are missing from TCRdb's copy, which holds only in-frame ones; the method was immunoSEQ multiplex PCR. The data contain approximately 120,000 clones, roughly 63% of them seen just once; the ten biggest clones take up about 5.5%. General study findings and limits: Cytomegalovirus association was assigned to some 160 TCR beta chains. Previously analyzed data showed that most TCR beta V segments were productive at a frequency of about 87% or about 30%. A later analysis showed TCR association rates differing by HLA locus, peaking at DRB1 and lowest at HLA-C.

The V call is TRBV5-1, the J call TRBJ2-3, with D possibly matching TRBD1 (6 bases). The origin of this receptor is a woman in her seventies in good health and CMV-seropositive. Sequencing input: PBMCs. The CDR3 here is CASSGGQTTDTQYF. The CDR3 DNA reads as TGCGCCAGCAGCGGGGGCCAGACCACAGATACGCAGTATTTT.